The 26 T cell receptor beta chains listed next were all sequenced from one sample in a study of T cell responses to AZD1222 COVID-19 vaccine (dated by TCRdb to about 2021). The time point label corresponds to: baseline before first vaccination. Library preparation employed the immunoSEQ multiplex PCR assay. Sourced from immuneACCESS, this table was stored by TCRdb with only in-frame sequences that have V and J called. A share of the clones is absent; for the studies checked, an unresolved V gene accounts for under half, and the remainder has no known explanation. The sample contains about 150,000 clones, roughly 91% of them found a single time. Approximately 2.1% of the sample rests with the top ten. This specimen was peripheral blood, taken on day 0 of AZD1222 vaccination. Receptors were obtained from an adult in good health.

The J gene is TRBJ1-2, the V gene TRBV6-5, with D perhaps matching TRBD1 (5 bases). The CDR3 spans 14 residues. The germline CDR1 and CDR2 sequences are MNHEY and SVGAGI. V lost 0 bases and J 8 bases, leaving 13 bases between the germline ends. The CDR3 reads CASSYSTTKGGYTF. CDR3 in DNA: TGTGCCAGCAGTTACTCGACTACAAAGGGGGGCTACACCTTC.

This chain links TRBV9 with TRBJ2-1, with 7 bases that match TRBD2. The CDR3 consists of 15 residues. Germline-derived CDR1 and CDR2 are SGDLS and YYNGEE. The V and J ends lost 0 bases and 4 bases, in that order; junction bases with no gene match: 4. The CDR3 region is CASSVDTSAYNEQFF. DNA of the CDR3: TGTGCCAGCAGCGTAGACACTAGCGCATACAATGAGCAGTTCTTC.

The table lists this clone with a few counts. The chain joins TRBV7-3 to TRBJ1-1; D possibly corresponds to TRBD1 (5 bases). V was clipped by 1 base and J by 3 bases, with 9 bases between them. This CDR3 is built from 14 residues. Germline V CDR1 and CDR2: SGHTA, FQGTGA. CDR3 sequence: CASSLMRGDTEAFF. CDR3 in DNA: TGTGCCAGCAGCTTAATGAGGGGAGACACTGAAGCTTTCTTT.

The chain is built from TRBV30 and TRBJ1-1; D not certain. This CDR3 comprises 14 residues. Germline values: CDR1 GTSNPN, CDR2 SVGIG (reference sequence). With 0 bases removed from V and 5 bases from J, the gap between germline ends came to 13 bases. CDR3 nucleotide sequence: TGTGCCTGGAGTGTAGACTTTATGCGTACTGAAGCTTTCTTT. The encoded protein is CAWSVDFMRTEAFF.

The chain has TRBV7-2 and TRBJ2-5; D possibly corresponds to TRBD2 (6 bases). This CDR3 region has 15 residues. The V gene lost 4 bases and the J gene lost 4 bases, with 16 bases spanning the gap. Germline V gene data show CDR1 as SGHTA and CDR2 as FQGNSA. In nucleotides, the CDR3 is TGTGCCAGCAGCTCCGGGAGTACCATTTCAGAGACCCAGTACTTC. Amino acid sequence: CASSSGSTISETQYF.

The chain joins TRBV3-1 (or the pseudogene TRBV3-2) to TRBJ1-2, with D tentatively TRBD1 (5 bases). V lost 0 bases and J lost 4, with 12 bases in between. Germline V gene data show CDR1 as LGHDT and CDR2 as YNNKEL (reference sequence). The CDR3 contains 15 residues. As DNA, the CDR3 is TGTGCCAGCAGCCAAGAAGGTGGGGGTCCCTATGGCTACACCTTC. The encoded protein is CASSQEGGGPYGYTF.

V is TRBV7-3 and J is TRBJ1-3; D may be TRBD1 (6 bases). This CDR3 contains 15 residues. V lost 5 bases to trimming and J lost 1 base, with 12 bases between them. Germline CDR1 reads SGHTA; CDR2 reads FQGTGA. The CDR3 DNA follows: TGTGCCAGCAGCAACTTAGGGGGGTCTGGAAACACCATATATTTT. Translating gives CASSNLGGSGNTIYF.

The chain employs TRBV5-1 and TRBJ2-7; 11 bases line up with TRBD2. This CDR3 comprises 17 residues. V lost 3 bases, J lost 4 bases, and 12 bases stayed unmatched. CDR1 and CDR2 (germline): SGHRS, YFSETQ. CDR3 protein: CASSSFEGSGRGYEQYF. Here the CDR3 DNA reads TGCGCCAGCAGCTCCTTTGAGGGTAGCGGGAGGGGGTACGAGCAGTACTTC. Using reference TRBV5-1 and TRBJ2-7 for the parts outside the CDR3, the full variable domain is KAGVTQTPRYLIKTRGQQVTLSCSPISGHRSVSWYQQTPGQGLQFLFEYFSETQRNKGNFPGRFSGRQFSNSRSEMNVSTLELGDSALYLCASSSFEGSGRGYEQYFGPGTRLTVT.

The chain combines TRBV6-5 with TRBJ1-4; D gene ambiguous. CDR3 size: 15 residues. The V and J ends lost 0 bases and 0 bases respectively, with 5 bases between them. Germline V gene sequence: CDR1 MNHEY, CDR2 SVGAGI. Written as DNA, the CDR3 is TGTGCCAGCAGTTACTCGCCAGCAACTAATGAAAAACTGTTTTTT. Its protein product is CASSYSPATNEKLFF.

This chain uses TRBV12-3 or TRBV12-4 with TRBJ1-6; tentative D call: TRBD1 (6 bases). V lost 1 base and J 14 bases, leaving 12 bases between the germline ends. CDR3 length: 13 residues. The DNA of the CDR3 is TGTGCCAGCAGTTTAGTAGGGGGTTTCGCCCTCCACTTT. It encodes CASSLVGGFALHF.

The rearrangement links TRBV6-1 to TRBJ2-3, with a tentative D call TRBD1 (6 bases). V shed 2 bases and J shed 1 base, with 7 bases lying between them. In germline, CDR1 is MNHNS, CDR2 SASEGT. The CDR3 covers 14 residues. CDR3 loop: CASSEPGGTDTQYF. CDR3 DNA sequence: TGTGCCAGCAGTGAACCAGGGGGCACAGATACGCAGTATTTT.

V is TRBV2 and J is TRBJ2-7; TRBD1 or TRBD2 may be the D gene (5 bases each). The V gene's germline CDR1 is SNHLY and CDR2 FYNNEI. The CDR3 is made up of 15 amino acids. V was shortened by 4 bases and J by 1 base, with 14 bases between the two germline ends. The CDR3 is CASSGDGFPSYEQYF. CDR3 in DNA: TGTGCCAGCAGTGGGGACGGATTCCCTTCCTACGAGCAGTACTTC.

The chain carries TRBV19 and TRBJ1-2; TRBD1 matches at 7 bases. V lost 1 base and J lost 4; bases outside the gene matches: 6. The germline CDR1 and CDR2 sequences are LNHDA and SQIVND (reference sequence). This CDR3 region has 15 residues. The CDR3 DNA sequence: TGTGCCAGTAGTATAGGGCCGACAGGGTTCTATGGCTACACCTTC. This encodes CASSIGPTGFYGYTF.

The chain has TRBV29-1 and TRBJ1-1; D is unclear. CDR1 is SQVTM and CDR2 is ANQGSEA in the germline V gene. The CDR3 length is 11 residues. Trimming removed 5 bases at V and 5 bases at J, with 9 bases between. The DNA for the CDR3 is TGCAGCGTTCTAAGGGAAACTGAAGCTTTCTTT. It translates to CSVLRETEAFF.

This clone turned up a few times. The chain is built from TRBV6-4 and TRBJ2-1; D may be TRBD1 (6 bases). V was clipped by 3 bases and J by 5 bases, with 14 bases between them. The CDR3 is made up of 15 amino acids. CDR1 is MRHNA and CDR2 is SNTAGT in the germline V gene. For the CDR3, the DNA is TGTGCCAGCAGTGAGAGAGAGGACAGCAACAATGAGCAGTTCTTC. Translated: CASSEREDSNNEQFF.

The V and J genes are TRBV5-1 and TRBJ2-1; a weak D match, TRBD2 (5 bases). Trimming left V 7 bases short and J 7 bases short, with 15 bases between. The CDR3 runs 13 residues. The V gene's germline CDR1 is SGHRS and CDR2 YFSETQ. CDR3 protein: CASSPGFLNEQFF. Written as DNA, the CDR3 is TGCGCCAGCTCCCCGGGATTCCTGAATGAGCAGTTCTTC.

This clone was recorded once. V and J are TRBV7-3 and TRBJ2-1; 10 bases map to TRBD2. The CDR3 extends over 19 amino acids. J was trimmed by 5 bases and V by 1 base; bases with no gene match: 14. Germline V gene sequence: CDR1 SGHTA, CDR2 FQGTGA. Written as DNA, the CDR3 is TGTGCCAGCAGCTTAAAAGGGTGGAGCGGGAGGGGTATCCACAATGAGCAGTTCTTC. Its protein is CASSLKGWSGRGIHNEQFF.

The V gene is TRBV12-5, the J gene TRBJ2-5; TRBD1 agrees at 8 bases. V trimming: 4 bases; J trimming: 4 bases; junction bases outside the gene matches: 2. This CDR3 spans 13 amino acids. Germline lookup yields CDR1 LGHNT and CDR2 FRNRAP. The CDR3 sequence: CASGWTGLETQYF. CDR3 in DNA: TGTGCTAGTGGTTGGACAGGGTTAGAGACCCAGTACTTC.

CDR3 in amino acids: CASSRKRSGWYQETQYF. Here the CDR3 DNA reads TGTGCCAGTAGCAGAAAACGTAGCGGTTGGTACCAAGAGACCCAGTACTTC. The chain links TRBV19 to TRBJ2-5; a weak D match, TRBD2 (6 bases). The CDR3 runs 17 residues. CDR1 and CDR2 from the germline V gene are LNHDA and SQIVND (reference sequence). Deletions cut 6 bases from V and 0 bases from J, with 20 bases between. The whole variable domain, remainder taken from reference TRBV19 and TRBJ2-5, is DGGITQSPKYLFRKEGQNVTLSCEQNLNHDAMYWYRQDPGQGLRLIYYSQIVNDFQKGDIAEGYSVSREKKESFPLTVTSAQKNPTAFYLCASSRKRSGWYQETQYFGPGTRLLVL.

The chain is built from TRBV5-1 and TRBJ1-4; a weak D match, TRBD1 (6 bases). The CDR3 extends over 14 amino acids. CDR1 and CDR2 (germline): SGHRS, YFSETQ. V was cut by 4 bases and J by 7 bases, with 14 bases left in between. This CDR3 reads CASSRDTKSEKLFF. In DNA, the CDR3 is TGCGCCAGCAGCCGGGACACTAAGAGTGAAAAACTGTTTTTT.

The chain is built from TRBV19 and TRBJ2-4; unclear D gene. CDR3 size: 15 residues. Trimming took 6 bases from V and 0 from J, leaving 12 bases between them. CDR1 is LNHDA and CDR2 is SQIVND in the germline V gene (reference sequence). CDR3 loop: CASRPLLLAKNIQYF. The CDR3, as DNA: TGTGCCAGTAGGCCTCTCCTGCTAGCCAAAAACATTCAGTACTTC.

The chain joins TRBV6-5 to TRBJ2-7; 9 bases align to TRBD1. The junction had 7 bases not matched to a gene; V was cut back by 0 bases and J by 4 bases. This CDR3 is 16 amino acids long. The germline gives CDR1 MNHEY, CDR2 SVGAGI. CDR3 protein: CASSYSTGGPTYEQYF. The CDR3 region has the DNA TGTGCCAGCAGTTACTCGACAGGGGGGCCGACTTACGAGCAGTACTTC.

The V and J genes are TRBV27 and TRBJ2-7, with TRBD2 as a possible D gene (6 bases). This CDR3 has 12 amino acids. Germline-derived CDR1 and CDR2 are MNHEY and SMNVEV (reference sequence). Trimming shortened V by 9 bases and J by 1 base, and 10 bases separated the two germline ends. The CDR3 DNA sequence: TGTGCCAGGCGGGACCGATCCTACGAGCAGTACTTC. Protein: CARRDRSYEQYF.

This clone was detected a few times. The rearrangement links TRBV2 to TRBJ1-1; weak D call: TRBD1 (5 bases). The CDR3 runs 10 residues. Germline CDR1 reads SNHLY; CDR2 reads FYNNEI. Trimming removed 9 bases from V and 6 bases from J, with 8 bases in between. CDR3 in DNA: TGTGCCAGAGACAGCGCTGAAGCTTTCTTT. This codes for CARDSAEAFF.

The J gene is TRBJ1-1, the V gene TRBV7-9; TRBD1 aligns across 7 bases. The trim removed 6 bases at V and 10 bases at J, leaving 14 bases unmatched. The CDR3 consists of 14 residues. Germline values: CDR1 SEHNR, CDR2 FQNEAQ (reference sequence). CDR3 in DNA: TGTGCCAGCAGTCTAGGGGAGGGGGCGCTCGGAGCTTTCTTT. It yields the protein CASSLGEGALGAFF.

V usage is TRBV9 and J usage is TRBJ1-6, with 7 bases aligning to TRBD1. The CDR3 loop spans 14 amino acids. Germline V gene lookup returns CDR1 SGDLS and CDR2 YYNGEE. The V gene end was trimmed by 4 bases and the J gene end by 10 bases; junction bases not matched to a gene: 8. CDR3 nucleotides: TGTGCCAGCAGCCTCAGACAGGGAAACTCACCCCTCCACTTT. Protein sequence: CASSLRQGNSPLHF.